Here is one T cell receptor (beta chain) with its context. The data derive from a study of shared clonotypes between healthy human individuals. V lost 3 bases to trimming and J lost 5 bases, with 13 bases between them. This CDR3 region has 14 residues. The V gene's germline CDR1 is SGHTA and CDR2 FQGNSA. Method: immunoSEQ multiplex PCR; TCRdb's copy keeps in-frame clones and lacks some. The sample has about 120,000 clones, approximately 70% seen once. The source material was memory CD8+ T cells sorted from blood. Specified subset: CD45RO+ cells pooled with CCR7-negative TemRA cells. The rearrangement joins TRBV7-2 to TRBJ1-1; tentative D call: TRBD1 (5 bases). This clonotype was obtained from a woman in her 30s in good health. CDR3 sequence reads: CASSLGPVGTEAFF. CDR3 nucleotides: TGTGCCAGCAGCTTGGGACCCGTTGGAACTGAAGCTTTCTTT. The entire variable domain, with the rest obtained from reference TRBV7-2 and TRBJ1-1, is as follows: GAGVSQSPSNKVTEKGKDVELRCDPISGHTALYWYRQSLGQGLEFLIYFQGNSAPDKSGLPSDRFSAERTGGSVSTLTIQRTQQEDSAVYLCASSLGPVGTEAFFGQGTRLTVV.